These 19 T cell receptor beta chains were all obtained from the same sample, sequenced in a study of breast tumors, draining lymph nodes, adjacent tissues. MiXCR was run by TCRdb on the multiplex PCR reads, yielding one entry per CDR3 protein. The sample holds approximately 150,000 distinct CDR3 sequences, more than 25% seen once. Axillary draining lymph nodes of breast cancer patients supplied the node samples. Sample: axillary lymph node tissue. These receptors all stem from a female donor with breast cancer. Some clones in this sample may be carry-over from other donors' samples.

The chain carries TRBV10-1 and TRBJ1-6; no clear D. The V gene's germline CDR1 is WNHNN and CDR2 SYGVQD (reference sequence). Trimming shortened V by 6 bases and J by 10 bases, and 13 bases separated the two germline ends. The CDR3 has 13 residues. The CDR3 region has the DNA TGCGCCAGCAGAGATGGAGTCGTCTCACCCCTCCACTTT. Protein product: CASRDGVVSPLHF.

This clonotype was seen a handful of times. The CDR3 DNA reads as TGTGCCAGCAGCTCTACCGACAGGGGGCTTGGAAACACCATATATTTT. Translation: CASSSTDRGLGNTIYF. This chain uses TRBV7-9 with TRBJ1-3; 10 bases are shared with TRBD1. Germline V lookup: CDR1 SEHNR, CDR2 FQNEAQ (reference sequence). The J segment lost 3 bases and the V segment lost 4 bases, leaving 6 bases of the junction unmatched. The CDR3 is made up of 16 amino acids.

The genes are TRBV5-1 and TRBJ1-6; TRBD1 matches 8 bases. This CDR3 region has 14 residues. Germline V gives CDR1 SGHRS, CDR2 YFSETQ. Trimming removed 2 bases from V and 8 bases from J; junction bases left unmatched: 3. The CDR3 sequence is CASSFLTGDSPLHF. As DNA, the CDR3 is TGCGCCAGCAGCTTCCTGACAGGGGATTCACCCCTCCACTTT.

This clonotype was recorded at least ten times. V usage is TRBV5-6 and J usage is TRBJ1-2; 9 positions match TRBD1. CDR1 and CDR2 (germline): SGHDT, YYEEEE. The CDR3 extends over 16 amino acids. With V trimmed by 2 bases and J by 4 bases, 9 bases remained unmatched. CDR3 nucleotides: TGTGCCAGCAGCTTCGGGACAGGGATAGTAGTCTATGGCTACACCTTC. Residues: CASSFGTGIVVYGYTF.

This clonotype came up a few times. J is TRBJ1-2 and V is TRBV27; no definite D call. Germline values: CDR1 MNHEY, CDR2 SMNVEV (reference sequence). The CDR3 is 18 residues long. The V end was cut by 5 bases, the J end by 1 base, with 23 bases between. Here the CDR3 DNA reads TGTGCCAGCAGTCCCCGGATCAGCACCCCGATCGTTAACTATGGCTACACCTTC. Translated: CASSPRISTPIVNYGYTF.

At least ten counts were recorded for this clonotype. V gene TRBV20-1 combines with J gene TRBJ2-3; perhaps TRBD2 as D (6 bases). The CDR3 length is 15 residues. Trimming took 1 base from V and 6 from J, leaving 17 bases between them. Germline CDR1 reads DFQATT; CDR2 reads SNEGSKA (reference sequence). The CDR3 spells CSARGDAGSGDTQYF. In DNA form, the CDR3 reads TGCAGTGCTAGAGGGGACGCCGGGAGCGGGGATACGCAGTATTTT.

The rearrangement links TRBV6-2 or TRBV6-3 to TRBJ1-1; a weak D match, TRBD1 (5 bases). Germline CDR1 and CDR2: MNHEY and SVGEGT. CDR3 size: 14 residues. V lost 6 bases to trimming and J lost 1 base, with 12 bases between them. The chain's CDR3 is CASRAAGRNTEAFF. Written as DNA, the CDR3 is TGTGCCAGCAGGGCCGCAGGGCGGAACACTGAAGCTTTCTTT.

The chain recombines TRBV6-2 or TRBV6-3 with TRBJ2-7; no definite D call. The CDR3 length is 14 residues. V lost 10 bases, J lost 1 base, and 17 bases lay in between. Germline CDR1 and CDR2: MNHEY and SVGEGT. The CDR3 DNA is TGTGCCACAGAACCTGGTGGCGGATCCTACGAGCAGTACTTC. Translated, it gives CATEPGGGSYEQYF.

In this sample, this clonotype turned up many times. V is TRBV7-2 and J is TRBJ2-7, with D unclear. The CDR3 runs to 13 residues. Germline V lookup: CDR1 SGHTA, CDR2 FQGNSA. V lost 6 bases and J lost 6, with 15 bases in between. Written as DNA, the CDR3 is TGTGCCAGCAGAATCGGCACCGGGTCCGAGCAGTACTTC. Its protein product is CASRIGTGSEQYF.

This clonotype was counted ten times or more. J is TRBJ1-5 and V is TRBV9, with D perhaps TRBD1 (5 bases). The CDR3 extends over 13 amino acids. The germline gives CDR1 SGDLS, CDR2 YYNGEE. V lost 7 bases, J lost 2 bases, and 10 bases lay in between. The CDR3 here is CASGKTGNQPQHF. CDR3 bases: TGTGCCAGCGGGAAGACAGGCAATCAGCCCCAGCATTTT.

This chain joins TRBV7-9 and TRBJ2-7; the D is unclear. Germline CDR1 SEHNR, CDR2 FQNEAQ (reference sequence). The CDR3 has 13 amino acids. V was pared by 1 base and J by 2 bases, with 6 bases between. DNA for the CDR3: TGTGCCAGCAGCTTAGTCCTAACCTACGAGCAGTACTTC. This translates into CASSLVLTYEQYF.

This clonotype was detected ten times or more. The chain carries TRBV10-1 and TRBJ2-3; 8 nucleotides match TRBD2. This CDR3 is 14 amino acids long. Losses at the gene ends were 9 bases for V and 2 bases for J; bases not matched to a gene: 7. Germline V gene sequence: CDR1 WNHNN, CDR2 SYGVQD (reference sequence). CDR3 in DNA: TGCGCCAGTCGAGCGGGAGAAACCACAGATACGCAGTATTTT. Protein sequence: CASRAGETTDTQYF.

The chain is built from TRBV2 and TRBJ2-5; unclear D gene. Looked up from germline, CDR1 is SNHLY and CDR2 is FYNNEI. This CDR3 spans 13 amino acids. Deletions cut 8 bases from V and 5 bases from J, with 15 bases between. CDR3 coding DNA: TGTGCCAGCTTCTCACCAGGAGCGGAGACCCAGTACTTC. Protein sequence: CASFSPGAETQYF.

The genes are TRBV15 and TRBJ1-5, with 7 bases that match TRBD1. J was trimmed by 6 bases and V by 3 bases; bases with no gene match: 2. This CDR3 comprises 13 residues. Germline lookup yields CDR1 LNHNV and CDR2 YYDKDF (reference sequence). The chain's CDR3 is CATSRTGLQPQHF. The DNA of the CDR3 is TGTGCCACCAGCAGGACAGGGCTTCAGCCCCAGCATTTT.

This clonotype was observed at least ten times. The chain uses TRBV14 and TRBJ1-6; D call uncertain. V was trimmed by 4 bases and J by 6 bases, leaving 13 bases between them. CDR3 size: 15 residues. CDR1 and CDR2 (germline): SGHDN, FVKESK. The CDR3: CASSLPGWANSPLHF. CDR3 bases: TGTGCCAGCAGCCTTCCCGGATGGGCTAATTCACCCCTCCACTTT.

This clonotype was counted many times. The J gene is TRBJ2-6, the V gene TRBV15; D possibly corresponds to TRBD1 (7 bases). This CDR3 region has 16 residues. The V end lost 1 base, the J end lost 1 base, and 8 bases lay between the germline ends. The germline CDR1 and CDR2 sequences are LNHNV and YYDKDF (reference sequence). CDR3 bases: TGTGCCACCAGCAGAGCAGGGGGGTCTGGGGCCAACGTCCTGACTTTC. The encoded protein is CATSRAGGSGANVLTF.

At least ten counts were recorded for this clonotype. The chain employs TRBV12-3 or TRBV12-4 and TRBJ1-2; D is unclear. This CDR3 spans 15 amino acids. V was cut by 2 bases and J by 0 bases, with 10 bases left in between. The CDR3 loop reads CASSLSAAANYGYTF. The CDR3 DNA reads as TGTGCCAGCAGTTTATCGGCCGCAGCTAACTATGGCTACACCTTC.

As concerns this clonotype: The DNA is left out, because the CDR3 cannot be placed on it with certainty; the CDR3 is given as TCRdb lists it. The genes are TRBV11-3 and TRBJ2-2; the table calls TRBD1, which could not be checked here. The CDR3 numbers 21 amino acids, ends counted. The germline gives CDR1 SGHNT, CDR2 YENEEA. The CDR3 is CASSLEGQGGWLHLRFGELFF.

Concerning this clonotype itself: A single base separates this from a much larger clone, so it may be a read error. CDR3 nucleotide sequence: TGTGCCAGCGCGCGGTACGATGGCTACACCTTC. Translating gives CASARYDGYTF. The rearrangement uses TRBV6-1 and TRBJ1-2; D gene uncertain. This CDR3 region has 11 residues. Germline V gene sequence: CDR1 MNHNS, CDR2 SASEGT. Deletions cut 8 bases from V and 6 bases from J, with 10 bases between.